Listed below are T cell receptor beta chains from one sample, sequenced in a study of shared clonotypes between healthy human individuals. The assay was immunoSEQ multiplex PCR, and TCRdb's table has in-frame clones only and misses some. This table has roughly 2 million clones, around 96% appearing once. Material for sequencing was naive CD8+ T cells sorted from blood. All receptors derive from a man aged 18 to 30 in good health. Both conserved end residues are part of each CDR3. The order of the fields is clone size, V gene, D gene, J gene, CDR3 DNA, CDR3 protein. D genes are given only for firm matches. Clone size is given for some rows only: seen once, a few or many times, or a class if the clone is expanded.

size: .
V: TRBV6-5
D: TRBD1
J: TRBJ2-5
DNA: TGTGCCAGCAGACTAGACAGGGAAGATGAGCAGTACTTC
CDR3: CASRLDREDEQYF

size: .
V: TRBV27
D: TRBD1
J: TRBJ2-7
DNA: TGTGCCAGCAGGTCTACAGGGGGAAGCTCCTACGAGCAGTACTTC
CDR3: CASRSTGGSSYEQYF

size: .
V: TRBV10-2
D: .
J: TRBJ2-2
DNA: TGCGCCAGCAGTCCCACGGGCCCTTACGGGATCGAGGAGCTGTTTTTT
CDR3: CASSPTGPYGIEELFF

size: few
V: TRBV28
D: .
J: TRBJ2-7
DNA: TGTGCCAGCAGAGATAGCGTGTACGAGCAGTACTTC
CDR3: CASRDSVYEQYF

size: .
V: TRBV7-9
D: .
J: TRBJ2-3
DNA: TGTGCCAGCAGCGTCCTTGGAGATACGCAGTATTTT
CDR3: CASSVLGDTQYF

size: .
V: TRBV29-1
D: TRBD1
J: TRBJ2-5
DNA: TGCAGCGCGGATTCGGGGACAGACCAAGAGACCCAGTACTTC
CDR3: CSADSGTDQETQYF

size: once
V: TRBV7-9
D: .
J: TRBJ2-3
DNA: TGTGCCAGCAGCTTATACGGTGCTGATACGCAGTATTTT
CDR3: CASSLYGADTQYF

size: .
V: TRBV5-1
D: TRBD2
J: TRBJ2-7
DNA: TGCGCCAGCAGCCCTTACGCCGGACTAGCGGGATACGAGCAGTACTTC
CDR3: CASSPYAGLAGYEQYF

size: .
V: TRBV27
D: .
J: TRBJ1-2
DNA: TGTGCCAGCAGTGTCCAGTTTAACTATGGCTACACCTTC
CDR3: CASSVQFNYGYTF

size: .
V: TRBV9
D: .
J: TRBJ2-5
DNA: TGTGCCAGCAGCGCTGATCAAGAGACCCAGTACTTC
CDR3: CASSADQETQYF

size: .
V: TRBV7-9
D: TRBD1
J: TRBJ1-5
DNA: TGTGCCAGCAGCTTAGCCGGGACAGGGGTTAGCAATCAGCCCCAGCATTTT
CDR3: CASSLAGTGVSNQPQHF

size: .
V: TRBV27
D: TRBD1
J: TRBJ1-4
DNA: TGTGCCAGCAGTTCCGGCCAGGGGGAAGAAAAACTGTTTTTT
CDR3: CASSSGQGEEKLFF

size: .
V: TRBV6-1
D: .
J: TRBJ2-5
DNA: TGTGCCAGCAGTGAACCTCCCGGACGGTCAACCCAGTACTTC
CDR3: CASSEPPGRSTQYF

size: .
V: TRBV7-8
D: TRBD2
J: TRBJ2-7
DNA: TGTGCCAGCAGAATCAGCGGGAGGCCCGTCTACGAGCAGTACTTC
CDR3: CASRISGRPVYEQYF

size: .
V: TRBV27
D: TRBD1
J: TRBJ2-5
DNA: TGTGCCACCTCAGGGGGCGCAGGTTGGACCCAGTACTTC
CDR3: CATSGGAGWTQYF

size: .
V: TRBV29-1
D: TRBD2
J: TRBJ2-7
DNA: TGCAGCGCCCTAGCGGGAGGGCCCTACGAGCAGTACTTC
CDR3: CSALAGGPYEQYF

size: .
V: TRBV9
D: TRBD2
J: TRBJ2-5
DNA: TGTGCCAGCAGCGTAACACCTAGCGGGGGGGCCATTCAAGAGACCCAGTACTTC
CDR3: CASSVTPSGGAIQETQYF

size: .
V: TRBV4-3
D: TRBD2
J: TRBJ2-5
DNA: TGCGCCAGCAGCCAAGATGCGACTAGCGGGAGATTAGAGACCCAGTACTTC
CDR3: CASSQDATSGRLETQYF

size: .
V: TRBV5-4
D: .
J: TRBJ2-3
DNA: TGTGCCAGCAGCTTGGAAACGGATACGCAGTATTTT
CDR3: CASSLETDTQYF

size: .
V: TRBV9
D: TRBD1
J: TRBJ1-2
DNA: TGTGCCAGCAGCGGACTCGACAGGGGAACAGGTGGGGGCTACACCTTC
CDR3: CASSGLDRGTGGGYTF

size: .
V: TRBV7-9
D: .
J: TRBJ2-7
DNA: TGTGCCAGCAGCTTCCCTTTGGGTGACGAGCAGTACTTC
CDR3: CASSFPLGDEQYF

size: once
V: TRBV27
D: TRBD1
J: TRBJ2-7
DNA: TGTGCCAGCAGCCCCCCGGGACAGGGGCAAAGCTCCTACGAGCAGTACTTC
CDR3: CASSPPGQGQSSYEQYF

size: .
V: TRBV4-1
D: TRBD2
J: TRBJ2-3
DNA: TGCGCCAGCAGCCAGTCACCGGGACTAGCGGGGGGATACACAGATACGCAGTATTTT
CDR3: CASSQSPGLAGGYTDTQYF

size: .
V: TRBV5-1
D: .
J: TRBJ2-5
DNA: TGCGCCAGCAGCATGCCGGGACCCACACAGTACTTC
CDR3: CASSMPGPTQYF

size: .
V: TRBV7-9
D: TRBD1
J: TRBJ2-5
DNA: TGTGCCAGCAGCTCCCCCGGACAGGGGGCTCAAACCCAGTACTTC
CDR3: CASSSPGQGAQTQYF

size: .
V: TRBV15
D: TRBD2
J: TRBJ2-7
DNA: TGTGCCACCAGCACAACTAGCGGGGGAAACACCTACGAGCAGTACTTC
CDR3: CATSTTSGGNTYEQYF

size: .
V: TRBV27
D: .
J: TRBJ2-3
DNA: TGTGCCAGCAGTCTCCGGGACTCAAGGGAGAGGCAGTATTTT
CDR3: CASSLRDSRERQYF

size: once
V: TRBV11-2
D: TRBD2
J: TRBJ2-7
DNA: TGTGCCAGCAGGAGGGAGGGCCTTATTTACGAGCAGTACTTC
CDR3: CASRREGLIYEQYF

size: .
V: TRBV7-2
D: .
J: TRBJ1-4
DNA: TGTGCCAGCAGCCTGGACCGCTTAAATGAAAAACTGTCTTTT
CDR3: CASSLDRLNEKLSF

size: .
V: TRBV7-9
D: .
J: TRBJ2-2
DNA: TGTGCCAGCAGCTTAGGGCAGACCACCGGGGAGCTGTTTTTT
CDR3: CASSLGQTTGELFF

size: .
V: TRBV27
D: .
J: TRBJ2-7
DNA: TGTGCCAGCAGTCCCTCGGACGGGGACCGCAGTCCCTACGAGCAGTACTTC
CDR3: CASSPSDGDRSPYEQYF

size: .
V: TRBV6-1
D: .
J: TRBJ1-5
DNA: TGTGCCAGCAGTGAAGTGGCGGGGATCAATCAGCCCCAGCATTTT
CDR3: CASSEVAGINQPQHF

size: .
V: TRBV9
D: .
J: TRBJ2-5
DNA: TGTGCCAGCAGCGTGGGGTCAGGGTGGGAGACCCAGTACTTC
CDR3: CASSVGSGWETQYF

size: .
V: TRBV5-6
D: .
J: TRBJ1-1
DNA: TGTGCCAGCAGCTCGCTGATGGCGGTTTTGAACACTGAAGCTTTCTTT
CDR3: CASSSLMAVLNTEAFF

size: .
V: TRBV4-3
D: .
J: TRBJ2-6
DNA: TGCGCCAGCAGCCAAGATGGAGCTGGGGCCAACGTCCTGACTTTC
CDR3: CASSQDGAGANVLTF

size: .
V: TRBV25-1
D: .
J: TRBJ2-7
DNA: TGTGCCAGCAGTGGCCCCGAGCAGTACTTC
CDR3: CASSGPEQYF

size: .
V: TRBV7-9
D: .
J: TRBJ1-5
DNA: TGTGCCAGCAGCTTTCAGGAAAGACAGCCCCAGCATTTT
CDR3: CASSFQERQPQHF

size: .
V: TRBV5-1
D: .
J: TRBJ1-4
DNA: TGCGCCAGCAGCTTGGTGGGGGACGAAAAACTGTTTTTT
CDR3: CASSLVGDEKLFF

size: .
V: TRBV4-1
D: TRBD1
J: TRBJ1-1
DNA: TGCGCCAGCAGCCCATGGACAGGCACTGAAGCTTTCTTT
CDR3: CASSPWTGTEAFF

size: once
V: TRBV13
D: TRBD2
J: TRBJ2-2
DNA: TGTGCCAGCAGCACAGGACTAGCGGGAGCCGGGGAGCTGTTTTTT
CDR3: CASSTGLAGAGELFF

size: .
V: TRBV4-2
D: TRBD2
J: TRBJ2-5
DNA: TGTGCCAGCAGCCAACTTGCTGGGACTAGTTTCCAAGAGACCCAGTACTTC
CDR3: CASSQLAGTSFQETQYF

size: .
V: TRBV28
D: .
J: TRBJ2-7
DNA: TGTGCCAGCAGTACCACAGGGCTAGAGTACGAGCAGTACTTC
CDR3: CASSTTGLEYEQYF

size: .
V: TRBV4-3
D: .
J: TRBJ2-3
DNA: TGCGCCAGCAGCCAAGGAAACAGCGGTGGGGCAGATACGCAGTATTTT
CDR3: CASSQGNSGGADTQYF

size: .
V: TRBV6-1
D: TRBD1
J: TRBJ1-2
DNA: TGTGCCAGCAGTGGCCTGGCAACAGGGGTAGGGTATGGCTACACCTTC
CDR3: CASSGLATGVGYGYTF

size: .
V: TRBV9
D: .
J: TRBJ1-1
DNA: TGTGCCAGCAGACCCTGGCAGGGTACTGAAGCTTTCTTT
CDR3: CASRPWQGTEAFF

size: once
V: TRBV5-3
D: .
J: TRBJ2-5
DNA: TGTGCCAGAAGAAGGGGCGGAGAGACCCAGTACTTC
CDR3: CARRRGGETQYF

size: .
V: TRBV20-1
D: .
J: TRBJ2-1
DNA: TGCAGCTACAATGAGCAGTTCTTC
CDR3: CSYNEQFF

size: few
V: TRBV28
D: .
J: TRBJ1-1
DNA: TGTGCCAGCAGCCTCCTCCTGGGGGCCAACACTGAAGCTTTCTTT
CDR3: CASSLLLGANTEAFF

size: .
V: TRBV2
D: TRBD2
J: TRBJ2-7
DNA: TGTGCCAGCAGTAGCGGGGCAGACTACGAGCAGTACTTC
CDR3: CASSSGADYEQYF

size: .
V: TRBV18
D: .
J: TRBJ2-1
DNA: TGTGCCAGCTCACCGGCTATCCCGACAGGTGGGAGGTACAATGAGCAGTTCTTC
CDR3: CASSPAIPTGGRYNEQFF

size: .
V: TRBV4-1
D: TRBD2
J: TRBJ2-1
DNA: TGCGCCAGCAGACTAGCGGGAGTTGGTAATGAGCAGTTCTTC
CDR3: CASRLAGVGNEQFF

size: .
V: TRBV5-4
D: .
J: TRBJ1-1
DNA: TGTGCCAGCAGCTCCTGGACAGTTTCGACCACTGAAGCTTTCTTT
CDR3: CASSSWTVSTTEAFF